This T cell receptor (beta chain) was sequenced for a study of tissue T cells after allogeneic stem cell transplantation. Study results and caveats: TCR repertoires tracked anatomic similarity, regardless of disease or transplant status.

The method was immunoSEQ multiplex PCR; TCRdb's version includes in-frame clones alone and lacks a portion of them. This sample has under 30,000 clones, with about 73% found just once. The V end was cut by 0 bases, the J end by 7 bases, with 9 bases between. In germline, CDR1 is MNHEY, CDR2 SVGEGT. The CDR3 extends over 13 amino acids. In the case of this clone: The antigen is undetermined.

This clonotype was sampled from a female donor older than 55 with lung cancer. The chain links TRBV6-2 or TRBV6-3 to TRBJ1-1, with D unclear. The input for sequencing was tissue from the ileum, taken at autopsy. The CDR3 nucleotides read TGTGCCAGCAGTTACTCGGTTAAAGGTGAAGCTTTCTTT. Translating gives CASSYSVKGEAFF.